Listed below are T cell receptor beta chains from one sample, sequenced in a study of blood T cell repertoires in COVID-19. Libraries were prepared by immunoSEQ multiplex PCR; TCRdb keeps only in-frame clonotypes and omits some of them. The sample includes about 100,000 clones, nearly 90% of them seen just once. The specimen was peripheral blood. Receptors originate from a woman aged 55 to 70 with acute or convalescent COVID-19. Each CDR3 is given with its conserved first and last residue. The order of the fields is CDR3 DNA, CDR3 protein, J gene, V gene, D gene, clone size. The D gene is left open where the match is weak. Not every row has a clone size; where given, it reads once, few, many or a size class.

DNA: TGTGCCAGCAGTGACAGGCCGCCTCGTAATTCACCCCTCCACTTT
CDR3: CASSDRPPRNSPLHF
J: TRBJ1-6
V: TRBV6-1
D: .
size: .

DNA: TGTGCCAGCAGCCACAGGCAGGGTGGTGGCTACACCTTC
CDR3: CASSHRQGGGYTF
J: TRBJ1-2
V: TRBV3-1/TRBV3-2
D: .
size: .

DNA: TGCGCCAGCAGCCAAGATAGGCGGCAGGGGGTATCAAAACTGTTTTTT
CDR3: CASSQDRRQGVSKLFF
J: TRBJ1-4
V: TRBV4-1
D: TRBD1
size: .

DNA: TGTGCCAGCAGCTTGAACAGGATGGTTGAAGCTTTCTTT
CDR3: CASSLNRMVEAFF
J: TRBJ1-1
V: TRBV7-2
D: .
size: few

DNA: TGTGCCAGTAGCCTCGGGCGGGTCTCTGGAAACACCATATATTTT
CDR3: CASSLGRVSGNTIYF
J: TRBJ1-3
V: TRBV19
D: .
size: .

DNA: TGCGCCAGCAGCCAAGAAGGTCAGCCTAGCGGGGCCTACAATGAGCAGTTCTTC
CDR3: CASSQEGQPSGAYNEQFF
J: TRBJ2-1
V: TRBV4-1
D: TRBD2
size: .

DNA: TGTGCCACCCATTCCTATAGCCGGGATACGCAGTATTTT
CDR3: CATHSYSRDTQYF
J: TRBJ2-3
V: TRBV19
D: .
size: once

DNA: TGTGCCAGCACCCGGCGGAATCAGCCCCAGCATTTT
CDR3: CASTRRNQPQHF
J: TRBJ1-5
V: TRBV6-5
D: .
size: .

DNA: TGTGCCAGCAGCTTAGCGGGAGGGCCCTTCAATGAGCAGTTCTTC
CDR3: CASSLAGGPFNEQFF
J: TRBJ2-1
V: TRBV7-2
D: TRBD2
size: .

DNA: TGTGCCAGCAGCCAAGATGGCAGTATCCGGGTTGAGCAGTTCTTC
CDR3: CASSQDGSIRVEQFF
J: TRBJ2-1
V: TRBV3-1/TRBV3-2
D: .
size: .

DNA: TGTGCCAGCAGCACGGGACAGGCCAGCTACGAGCAGTACTTC
CDR3: CASSTGQASYEQYF
J: TRBJ2-7
V: TRBV5-4
D: TRBD1
size: .

DNA: TGTGCCAGCAGTGAAGCTTTCGTGTCCACTGAAGCTTTCTTT
CDR3: CASSEAFVSTEAFF
J: TRBJ1-1
V: TRBV2
D: .
size: .

DNA: TGTGCCAGTACCCCGATGACAGGCCTTAACTATGGCTACACCTTC
CDR3: CASTPMTGLNYGYTF
J: TRBJ1-2
V: TRBV19
D: .
size: .

DNA: TGCAGCGTCGCCAGGGGCACTAATGAAAAACTGTTTTTT
CDR3: CSVARGTNEKLFF
J: TRBJ1-4
V: TRBV29-1
D: .
size: .

DNA: TGCGCCAGCAGGGACGGACAGTACACCGGGGAGCTGTTTTTT
CDR3: CASRDGQYTGELFF
J: TRBJ2-2
V: TRBV5-1
D: .
size: .

DNA: TGTGCCAGCAGTTTTAGGGACAGAATGGCTTTCTTT
CDR3: CASSFRDRMAFF
J: TRBJ1-1
V: TRBV27
D: TRBD1
size: .

DNA: TGCGCCAGCAGCCAACCCGACAGCGTGAACACTGAAGCTTTCTTT
CDR3: CASSQPDSVNTEAFF
J: TRBJ1-1
V: TRBV4-1
D: .
size: .

DNA: TGTGCCAGCAGCTTAAGTTGGCTAGCGGGGAACAATGAGCAGTTCTTC
CDR3: CASSLSWLAGNNEQFF
J: TRBJ2-1
V: TRBV7-2
D: TRBD2
size: .

DNA: TGTGCCAGCAGCCAAGGGGAGGGATACACAGATACGCAGTATTTT
CDR3: CASSQGEGYTDTQYF
J: TRBJ2-3
V: TRBV4-2
D: TRBD2
size: once

DNA: TGCAGCGTCGCACCCACTAGGAACAACAATGAGCAGTTCTTC
CDR3: CSVAPTRNNNEQFF
J: TRBJ2-1
V: TRBV29-1
D: .
size: once

DNA: TGTGCCAGCAGTGAATGGGGCCTCTACTCGAGCTCCTACGAGCAGTACTTC
CDR3: CASSEWGLYSSSYEQYF
J: TRBJ2-7
V: TRBV6-1
D: .
size: .

DNA: TGTGCCAGTAGTATTAAGGGGGAGACCCAGTACTTC
CDR3: CASSIKGETQYF
J: TRBJ2-5
V: TRBV19
D: .
size: .

DNA: TGTGCCAGCAGTTATGACATACTGACCGGAAACACCATATATTTT
CDR3: CASSYDILTGNTIYF
J: TRBJ1-3
V: TRBV6-5
D: .
size: .

DNA: TGTGCCAGCAGCGTAGGGCCTGGAGGCAACACTGAAGCTTTCTTT
CDR3: CASSVGPGGNTEAFF
J: TRBJ1-1
V: TRBV9
D: .
size: .

DNA: TGTGCCAGCAGCCAAGGACTAGCGGGAGTATACAATGAGCAGTTCTTC
CDR3: CASSQGLAGVYNEQFF
J: TRBJ2-1
V: TRBV3-1/TRBV3-2
D: TRBD2
size: .

DNA: TGCAGTGCATCTGACAATGAGCAGTTCTTC
CDR3: CSASDNEQFF
J: TRBJ2-1
V: TRBV20-1
D: .
size: .

DNA: TGTGCCAGCTCACCACGGGTAGGGGGCAATGAGCAGTTCTTC
CDR3: CASSPRVGGNEQFF
J: TRBJ2-1
V: TRBV18
D: .
size: once

DNA: TGCGCCAGCAGCTTCACGCAGTTCAATGAGCAGTTCTTC
CDR3: CASSFTQFNEQFF
J: TRBJ2-1
V: TRBV5-1
D: .
size: once

DNA: TGTGCCAGCAGTGTTAGTCTAGCGGGAGGGAAGAATGAGCAGTTCTTC
CDR3: CASSVSLAGGKNEQFF
J: TRBJ2-1
V: TRBV6-1
D: TRBD2
size: .

DNA: TGTGCCAGCAGCTCCTTACTGACAGGGACCTATCAGCCCCAGCATTTT
CDR3: CASSSLLTGTYQPQHF
J: TRBJ1-5
V: TRBV5-5
D: TRBD1
size: .

DNA: TGTGCCACCAGGCCTAGACAGACCAAAAACATTCAGTACTTC
CDR3: CATRPRQTKNIQYF
J: TRBJ2-4
V: TRBV15
D: .
size: .

DNA: TGTGCCACCAGTGATACCGGGACAGGCACAGATACGCAGTATTTT
CDR3: CATSDTGTGTDTQYF
J: TRBJ2-3
V: TRBV24-1
D: TRBD1
size: .

DNA: TGTGCCTGGACCCGACTAGCGGGAGGCGGGGAGCTGTTTTTT
CDR3: CAWTRLAGGGELFF
J: TRBJ2-2
V: TRBV30
D: TRBD2
size: .

DNA: TGTGCCAGCAGTGACCGAGCCGATTCACCCCTCCACTTT
CDR3: CASSDRADSPLHF
J: TRBJ1-6
V: TRBV6-1
D: .
size: .

DNA: TGTGCCAGCAGTTATCGGGTGCCGGGGGAGACCCAGTACTTC
CDR3: CASSYRVPGETQYF
J: TRBJ2-5
V: TRBV6-5
D: .
size: .

DNA: TGCGCCAGCAGCTTGATGACAGGGGGCTTTCGGCGCCCGGTGAACACTGAAGCTTTCTTT
CDR3: CASSLMTGGFRRPVNTEAFF
J: TRBJ1-1
V: TRBV5-1
D: TRBD1
size: .

DNA: TGTGCCAGTAGTATAGGACTAGCGGGAGTATCAGTGGAGACCCAGTACTTC
CDR3: CASSIGLAGVSVETQYF
J: TRBJ2-5
V: TRBV19
D: TRBD2
size: .

DNA: TGTGCCACCAGTCGAGGATCGAATCAGCCCCAGCATTTT
CDR3: CATSRGSNQPQHF
J: TRBJ1-5
V: TRBV24-1
D: .
size: once

DNA: TGTGCCACCGGGACAGGGAGGACCGGGGAGCTGTTTTTT
CDR3: CATGTGRTGELFF
J: TRBJ2-2
V: TRBV6-5
D: TRBD1
size: .

DNA: TGCAGCGTTGGGGCGGGAGGCCTCTACAATGAGCAGTTCTTC
CDR3: CSVGAGGLYNEQFF
J: TRBJ2-1
V: TRBV29-1
D: TRBD2
size: .